This T cell receptor (beta chain) came from a study of blood T cells in healthy people across ages. General study results and limits: It was held that diversity estimates obtained from one million T cells represented underestimates. A roughly linear fall in TCR beta diversity per million T cells was seen with increasing age.

The V end was cut by 7 bases, the J end by 1 base, with 8 bases between. CDR3 length: 13 amino acids. The V gene's germline CDR1 is MNHEY and CDR2 SVGEGT. A second PCR, run for roughly 6 to 11 cycles, used a sample-barcoded 5' primer plus a J-beta primer mix. TCRdb itself ran the 5' RACE reads through MiXCR, one entry per CDR3 protein. The table has about 1.7 million distinct CDR3 sequences, approximately 28% seen once; the top ten hold about 8%. In the case of this clonotype: What it binds is not known.

The clonotype originates from a woman in her twenties or thirties in good health. The chain recombines TRBV6-2 or TRBV6-3 with TRBJ1-5; D is unclear. The sample taken for sequencing was blood. The CDR3 protein is CASMQESNQPQHF. The CDR3 DNA sequence: TGTGCCAGCATGCAGGAGAGCAATCAGCCCCAGCATTTT.